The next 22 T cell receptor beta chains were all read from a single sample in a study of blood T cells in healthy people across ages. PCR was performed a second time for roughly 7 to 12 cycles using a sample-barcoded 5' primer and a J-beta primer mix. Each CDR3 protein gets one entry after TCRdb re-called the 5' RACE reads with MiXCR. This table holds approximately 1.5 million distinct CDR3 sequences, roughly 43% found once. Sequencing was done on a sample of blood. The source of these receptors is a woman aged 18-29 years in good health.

The DNA of the CDR3 is TGCAGTGCTAGAGAAAGGGTCGCCACGACCGTTTTTAACTATGGCTACACCTTC. Protein product: CSARERVATTVFNYGYTF. The J gene is TRBJ1-2, the V gene TRBV20-1; D remains ambiguous. CDR3 length equals 18 residues. CDR1 and CDR2 from the germline V gene are DFQATT and SNEGSKA (reference sequence). Trimming cost V 0 bases and J 1 base, with 21 bases left between them.

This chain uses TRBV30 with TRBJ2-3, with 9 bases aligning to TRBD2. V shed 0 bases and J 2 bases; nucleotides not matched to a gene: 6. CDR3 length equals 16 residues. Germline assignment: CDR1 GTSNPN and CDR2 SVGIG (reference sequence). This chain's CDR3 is CAWSVGLAGSTDTQYF. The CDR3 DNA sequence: TGTGCCTGGAGTGTTGGGCTAGCGGGGTCCACAGATACGCAGTATTTT.

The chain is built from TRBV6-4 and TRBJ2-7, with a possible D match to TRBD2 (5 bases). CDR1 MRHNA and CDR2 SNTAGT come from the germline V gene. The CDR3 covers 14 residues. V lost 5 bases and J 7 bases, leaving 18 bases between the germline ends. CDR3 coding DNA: TGTGCCAGCAGTCCCCGGGAATTACACAATGAGCAGTACTTC. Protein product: CASSPRELHNEQYF.

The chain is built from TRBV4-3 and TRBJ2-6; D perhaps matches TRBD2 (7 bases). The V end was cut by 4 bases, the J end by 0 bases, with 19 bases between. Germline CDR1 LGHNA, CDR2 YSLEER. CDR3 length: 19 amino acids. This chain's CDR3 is CASSLKGGDSLSGANVLTF. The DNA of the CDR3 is TGCGCCAGCAGCCTAAAGGGGGGGGACTCCCTCTCTGGGGCCAACGTCCTGACTTTC.

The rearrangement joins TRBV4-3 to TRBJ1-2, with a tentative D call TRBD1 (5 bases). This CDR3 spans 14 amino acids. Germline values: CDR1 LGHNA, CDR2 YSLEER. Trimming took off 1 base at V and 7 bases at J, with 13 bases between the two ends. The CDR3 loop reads CASSQGGPLTGYTF. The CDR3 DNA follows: TGCGCCAGCAGCCAAGGGGGCCCCCTCACTGGCTACACCTTC.

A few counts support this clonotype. As DNA, the CDR3 is TGTGCCAGCAGCTTAATCCAGGCAACCTATGGCTACACCTTC. Translated: CASSLIQATYGYTF. V and J are TRBV5-4 and TRBJ1-2, with D hard to call. The CDR3 extends over 14 amino acids. In germline, CDR1 is SGHNT, CDR2 YYREEE (reference sequence). The ends were cut back, 2 bases at V and 4 bases at J, with 12 bases in the middle.

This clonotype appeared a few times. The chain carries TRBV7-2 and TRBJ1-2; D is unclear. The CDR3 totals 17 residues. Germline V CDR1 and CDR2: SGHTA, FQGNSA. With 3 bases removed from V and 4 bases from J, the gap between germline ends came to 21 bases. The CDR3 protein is CASSLGRSNHQFYGYTF. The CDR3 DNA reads TGTGCCAGCAGCTTGGGCAGGTCCAACCACCAATTCTATGGCTACACCTTC.

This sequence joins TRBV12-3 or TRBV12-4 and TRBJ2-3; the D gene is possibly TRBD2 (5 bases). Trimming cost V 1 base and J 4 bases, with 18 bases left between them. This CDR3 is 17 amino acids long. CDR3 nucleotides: TGTGCCAGCAGTTTAGGTTATAGCGACCCCGGGGCAGATACGCAGTATTTT. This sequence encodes CASSLGYSDPGADTQYF.

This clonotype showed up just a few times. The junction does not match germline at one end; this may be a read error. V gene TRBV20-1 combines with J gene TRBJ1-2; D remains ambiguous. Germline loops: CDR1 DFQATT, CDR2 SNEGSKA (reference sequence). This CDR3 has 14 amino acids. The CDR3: CSAPLNPGDYGYTF. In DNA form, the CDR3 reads TGCAGTGCCCCCCTCAATCCGGGCGACTATGGCTACACCTTT.

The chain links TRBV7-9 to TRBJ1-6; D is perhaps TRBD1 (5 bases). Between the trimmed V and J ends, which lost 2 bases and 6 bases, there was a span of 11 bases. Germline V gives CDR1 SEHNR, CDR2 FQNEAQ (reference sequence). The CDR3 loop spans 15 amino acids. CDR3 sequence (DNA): TGTGCCAGCAGCTTATCCGGCAGGGCTAATTCACCCCTCCACTTT. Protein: CASSLSGRANSPLHF. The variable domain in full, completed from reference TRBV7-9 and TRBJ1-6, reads DTGVSQNPRHKITKRGQNVTFRCDPISEHNRLYWYRQTLGQGPEFLTYFQNEAQLEKSRLLSDRFSAERPKGSFSTLEIQRTEQGDSAMYLCASSLSGRANSPLHFGNGTRLTVT.

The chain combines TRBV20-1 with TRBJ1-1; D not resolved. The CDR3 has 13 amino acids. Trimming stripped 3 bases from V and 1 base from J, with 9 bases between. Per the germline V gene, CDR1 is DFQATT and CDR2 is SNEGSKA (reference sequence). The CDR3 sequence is CSASKRWNTEAFF. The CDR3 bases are TGCAGTGCTAGTAAACGGTGGAACACTGAAGCTTTCTTT.

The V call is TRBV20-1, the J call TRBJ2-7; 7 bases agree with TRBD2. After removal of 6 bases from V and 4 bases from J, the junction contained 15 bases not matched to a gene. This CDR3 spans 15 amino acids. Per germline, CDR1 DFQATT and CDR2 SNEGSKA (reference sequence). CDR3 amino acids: CSARLPRLAEYEQYF. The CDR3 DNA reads TGCAGTGCGAGATTACCGCGACTAGCAGAATACGAGCAGTACTTC.

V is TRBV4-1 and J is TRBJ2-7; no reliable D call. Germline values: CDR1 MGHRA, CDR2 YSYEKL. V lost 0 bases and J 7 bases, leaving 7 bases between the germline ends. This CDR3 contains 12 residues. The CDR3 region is CASSQEVNEQYF. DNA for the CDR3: TGCGCCAGCAGCCAAGAAGTGAATGAGCAGTACTTC.

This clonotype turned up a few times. CDR3 amino acids: CSARDRRLAGRRDTQYF. The CDR3 bases are TGCAGTGCTAGAGATCGGAGACTAGCGGGGCGGCGGGATACGCAGTATTTT. V and J are TRBV20-1 and TRBJ2-3; 11 bases are shared with TRBD2. Trimming at V came to 0 bases and at J to 6 bases, leaving 11 bases not matched to a gene. The CDR3 length is 17 residues. The germline gives CDR1 DFQATT, CDR2 SNEGSKA (reference sequence).

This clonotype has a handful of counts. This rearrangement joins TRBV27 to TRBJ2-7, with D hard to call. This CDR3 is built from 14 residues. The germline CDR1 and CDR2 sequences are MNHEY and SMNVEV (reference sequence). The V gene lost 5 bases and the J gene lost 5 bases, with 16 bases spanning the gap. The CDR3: CASSPRIGRDEQYF. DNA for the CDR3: TGTGCCAGCAGTCCCCGTATAGGAAGGGACGAGCAGTACTTC.

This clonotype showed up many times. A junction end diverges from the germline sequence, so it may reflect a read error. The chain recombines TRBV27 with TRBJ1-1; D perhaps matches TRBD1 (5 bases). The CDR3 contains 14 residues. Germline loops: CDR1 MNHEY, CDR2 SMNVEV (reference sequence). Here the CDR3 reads CASSLLGVNTEAFF. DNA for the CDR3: TGCGCCAGCAGCTTGCTGGGGGTGAACACTGAAGCTTTCTTT.

The CDR3 DNA reads TGTGCCATCCGTGGGAGCTCCTACAATGAGCAGTACTTC. Its protein product is CAIRGSSYNEQYF. The chain uses TRBV10-3 and TRBJ2-1; D might be TRBD2 (5 bases). The J call may be incorrect, as the DNA end agrees better with TRBJ2-7. Germline V gene lookup returns CDR1 ENHRY and CDR2 SYGVKD. CDR3 length: 13 amino acids.

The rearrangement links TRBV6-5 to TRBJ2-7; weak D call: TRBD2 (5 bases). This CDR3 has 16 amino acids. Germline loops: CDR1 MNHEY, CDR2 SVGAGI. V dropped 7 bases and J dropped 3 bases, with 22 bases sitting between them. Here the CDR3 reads CASTKERLPGNYEQYF. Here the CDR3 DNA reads TGTGCCAGCACCAAAGAGCGGCTCCCCGGGAACTACGAGCAGTACTTC.

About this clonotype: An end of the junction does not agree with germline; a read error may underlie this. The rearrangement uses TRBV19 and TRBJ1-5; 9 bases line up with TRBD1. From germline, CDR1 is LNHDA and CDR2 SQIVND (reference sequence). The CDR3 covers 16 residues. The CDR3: CASSMPRTGANQPRHF. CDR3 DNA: TGTGCCAGTAGTATGCCCCGGACAGGGGCTAATCAGCCCCGGCATTTT.

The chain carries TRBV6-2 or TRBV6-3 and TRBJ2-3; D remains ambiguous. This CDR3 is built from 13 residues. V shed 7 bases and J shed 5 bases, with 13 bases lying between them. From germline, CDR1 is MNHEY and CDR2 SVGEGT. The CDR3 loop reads CASTRGPVDTQYF. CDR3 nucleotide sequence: TGTGCCAGCACCCGTGGACCAGTAGATACGCAGTATTTT.

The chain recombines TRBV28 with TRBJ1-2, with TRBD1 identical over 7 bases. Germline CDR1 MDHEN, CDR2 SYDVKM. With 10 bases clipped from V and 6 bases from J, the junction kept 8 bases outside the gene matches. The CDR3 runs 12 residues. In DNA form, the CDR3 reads TGTGCCACCCGGGGACAGAAAGATGGCTACACCTTC. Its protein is CATRGQKDGYTF.

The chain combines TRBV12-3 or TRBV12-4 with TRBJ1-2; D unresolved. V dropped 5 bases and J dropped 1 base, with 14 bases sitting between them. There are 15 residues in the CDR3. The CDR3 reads CASSLWAGGNYGYTF. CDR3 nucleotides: TGTGCCAGCAGTCTCTGGGCAGGTGGTAACTATGGCTACACCTTC.